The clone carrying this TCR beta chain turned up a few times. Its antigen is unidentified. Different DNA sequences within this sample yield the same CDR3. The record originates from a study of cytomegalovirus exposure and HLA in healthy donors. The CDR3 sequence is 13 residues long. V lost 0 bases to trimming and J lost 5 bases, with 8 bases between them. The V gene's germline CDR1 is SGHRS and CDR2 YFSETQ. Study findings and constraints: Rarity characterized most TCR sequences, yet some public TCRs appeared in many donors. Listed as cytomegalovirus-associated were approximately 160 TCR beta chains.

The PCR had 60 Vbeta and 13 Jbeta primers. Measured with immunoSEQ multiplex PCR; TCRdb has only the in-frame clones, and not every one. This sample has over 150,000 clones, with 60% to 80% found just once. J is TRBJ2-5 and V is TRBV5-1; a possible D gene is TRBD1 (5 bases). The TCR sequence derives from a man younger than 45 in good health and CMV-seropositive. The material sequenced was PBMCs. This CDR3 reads CASSLAPGETQYF. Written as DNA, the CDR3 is TGCGCCAGCAGCTTGGCCCCAGGGGAGACCCAGTACTTC. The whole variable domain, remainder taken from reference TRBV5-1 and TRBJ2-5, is KAGVTQTPRYLIKTRGQQVTLSCSPISGHRSVSWYQQTPGQGLQFLFEYFSETQRNKGNFPGRFSGRQFSNSRSEMNVSTLELGDSALYLCASSLAPGETQYFGPGTRLLVL.